A single sample is the source of the 12 T cell receptor beta chains below, sequenced in a study of radiotherapy plus CTLA-4 blockade in lung cancer. Repertoires were generated with immunoSEQ multiplex PCR, while TCRdb's copy carries only in-frame clones and drops some. In the table there are over 80,000 clones, around nine tenths of which are singletons. The specimen comprised peripheral blood, sampled from a patient treated with radiotherapy plus ipilimumab. These TCRs come from a human donor with non-small cell lung cancer that progressed on radiotherapy plus ipilimumab.

The count of this clone is one. This chain connects TRBV2 to TRBJ2-1, with 7 bases aligning to TRBD2. The CDR3 consists of 15 residues. J lost 3 bases, V lost 8 bases, and 10 bases had no gene match. Germline CDR1 reads SNHLY; CDR2 reads FYNNEI. The CDR3, as DNA: TGTGCCAGCTCAGGAGGGCGGGGGTACTACAATGAGCAGTTCTTC. Its translation is CASSGGRGYYNEQFF.

This clone was counted a single time. V usage is TRBV5-1 and J usage is TRBJ2-7, with 9 bases that match TRBD1. The germline gives CDR1 SGHRS, CDR2 YFSETQ. The CDR3 contains 13 residues. V lost 4 bases and J lost 3; bases outside the gene matches: 2. CDR3 bases: TGCGCCAGCAGCATGGGACAGGGCTACGAGCAGTACTTC. Encoded protein: CASSMGQGYEQYF.

The chain links TRBV2 to TRBJ1-1; no clear D gene. V lost 4 bases and J 3 bases, leaving 3 bases between the germline ends. The CDR3 totals 11 residues. Germline CDR1 reads SNHLY; CDR2 reads FYNNEI. CDR3 residues: CASSAHTEAFF. Here the CDR3 DNA reads TGTGCCAGCAGTGCGCACACTGAAGCTTTCTTT.

This clone was seen more than once but under ten times. The rearrangement links TRBV18 to TRBJ2-2, with 10 positions matching TRBD2. CDR1 and CDR2 from the germline V gene are KGHSH and LQKENI. Unmatched junction bases numbered 9, after V lost 3 bases and J lost 5 bases. This CDR3 comprises 17 residues. The CDR3 sequence: CASSPSLLAGVTGELFF. CDR3 sequence (DNA): TGTGCCAGCTCACCCTCCCTGCTAGCGGGAGTGACCGGGGAGCTGTTTTTT. Full variable domain (remainder filled in from reference TRBV18 and TRBJ2-2): NAGVMQNPRHLVRRRGQEARLRCSPMKGHSHVYWYRQLPEEGLKFMVYLQKENIIDESGMPKERFSAEFPKEGPSILRIQQVVRGDSAAYFCASSPSLLAGVTGELFFGEGSRLTVL.

The genes are TRBV5-1 and TRBJ1-2; D is unresolved. The CDR3 consists of 12 residues. V gave up 4 bases and J gave up 4 bases, with 8 bases separating them. CDR1 SGHRS and CDR2 YFSETQ come from the germline V gene. The CDR3 is CASSNDIYGYTF. CDR3 coding DNA: TGCGCCAGCAGCAACGATATCTATGGCTACACCTTC.

The chain is built from TRBV7-2 and TRBJ2-7; TRBD2 matches at 9 bases. Germline V gene data show CDR1 as SGHTA and CDR2 as FQGNSA. V lost 7 bases to trimming and J lost 1 base; unmatched junction nucleotides: 5. The CDR3 is made up of 14 amino acids. DNA for the CDR3: TGTGCCAGCAACCAAGCGGGGGGATCCTACGAGCAGTACTTC. Amino acids: CASNQAGGSYEQYF.

The V gene is TRBV28, the J gene TRBJ2-6, with D possibly being TRBD1 or TRBD2 (5 bases each). Deletions cut 6 bases from V and 1 base from J, with 22 bases between. This CDR3 is built from 19 residues. Germline lookup yields CDR1 MDHEN and CDR2 SYDVKM. This CDR3 is CASSRLVGTRQSGANVLTF. The DNA for the CDR3 is TGTGCCAGCAGCCGTTTGGTGGGGACCCGGCAGTCTGGGGCCAACGTCCTGACTTTC.

The genes are TRBV7-2 and TRBJ2-7, with no clear D. The CDR3 contains 11 residues. Germline CDR1 SGHTA, CDR2 FQGNSA. V was pared by 3 bases and J by 7 bases, with 7 bases between. CDR3 sequence reads: CASSFAREQYF. CDR3 coding DNA: TGTGCCAGCAGCTTTGCCCGGGAGCAGTACTTC.

The table lists this clone with a count of one. CDR3 bases: TGTGCCAGCAGTGTGTTGAGGTCGAGCTCCTACAATGAGCAGTTCTTC. This translates into CASSVLRSSSYNEQFF. The rearrangement uses TRBV6-1 and TRBJ2-1; D unresolved. This CDR3 is 16 amino acids long. Germline V gene lookup returns CDR1 MNHNS and CDR2 SASEGT. Trimming shortened V by 4 bases and J by 0 bases, and 13 bases separated the two germline ends.

The chain combines TRBV7-9 with TRBJ1-1; no clear D gene. The CDR3 covers 11 residues. The V gene's germline CDR1 is SEHNR and CDR2 FQNEAQ (reference sequence). V dropped 5 bases and J dropped 2 bases, with 3 bases sitting between them. CDR3 residues: CASSLNTEAFF. CDR3 DNA sequence: TGTGCCAGCAGCCTCAACACTGAAGCTTTCTTT. Full variable domain (outside the CDR3, taken from reference TRBV7-9 and TRBJ1-1): DTGVSQNPRHKITKRGQNVTFRCDPISEHNRLYWYRQTLGQGPEFLTYFQNEAQLEKSRLLSDRFSAERPKGSFSTLEIQRTEQGDSAMYLCASSLNTEAFFGQGTRLTVV.

The J gene is TRBJ1-2, the V gene TRBV10-3, with 12 bases lining up with TRBD1. Germline V gene sequence: CDR1 ENHRY, CDR2 SYGVKD. The CDR3 has 17 amino acids. With V trimmed by 6 bases and J by 7 bases, 15 bases remained unmatched. CDR3 region: CAIRTAGTGGSAGGYTF. The CDR3, as DNA: TGTGCCATCAGGACAGCCGGGACAGGGGGCTCAGCTGGTGGCTACACCTTC.

This chain uses TRBV30 with TRBJ1-5; maybe TRBD1 (5 bases). The CDR3 length is 15 residues. In germline, CDR1 is GTSNPN, CDR2 SVGIG (reference sequence). The V gene lost 1 base and the J gene lost 6 bases, with 16 bases spanning the gap. The CDR3 loop reads CAWSAPPGLGQPQHF. The CDR3 DNA follows: TGTGCCTGGAGTGCCCCGCCAGGGTTAGGTCAGCCCCAGCATTTT.